The 28 T cell receptor beta chains given below trace back to one sample, sequenced in a study of T cell repertoires in cytomegalovirus infection. Which antigens these TCRs recognize remains unknown. Each CDR3 protein is one row after TCRdb ran MiXCR on the reads. This table holds approximately 1,000,000 distinct CDR3 sequences, approximately 30% found once. The input for sequencing was cultured CD8+ T cells from PBMCs, taken from culture after CMV antigen stimulation. The receptors here all came from a human donor in good health (CMV status not recorded). Some clones in this sample may be carry-over from other donors' samples.

This clonotype appeared many times. The rearrangement joins TRBV7-8 to TRBJ2-5; perhaps TRBD1 as D (8 bases). V lost 4 bases to trimming and J lost 4 bases, with 13 bases between them. The CDR3 totals 14 residues. Germline CDR1 is SGHVS and CDR2 is FQNEAQ. The CDR3 DNA is TGTGCCAGCAGCTCGTACAGGGGGGGAGAGACCCAGTACTTC. The encoded protein is CASSSYRGGETQYF.

The chain uses TRBV12-3 or TRBV12-4 and TRBJ2-3, with 11 bases lining up with TRBD2. V was pared by 6 bases and J by 4 bases, with 6 bases of the junction left unmatched. The CDR3 covers 15 residues. The CDR3 region has the DNA TGTGCCAGCAGCGAGACTAGCGGGGCACCAGATACGCAGTATTTT. It is translated as CASSETSGAPDTQYF.

V gene TRBV10-3 combines with J gene TRBJ2-1; no firm D call. V lost 7 bases to trimming and J lost 6 bases, with 10 bases between them. Germline V gives CDR1 ENHRY, CDR2 SYGVKD. The CDR3 has 12 residues. The CDR3 here is CAITAPSNEQFF. The CDR3 DNA follows: TGTGCCATCACCGCACCTAGCAATGAGCAGTTCTTC.

The V gene is TRBV6-4, the J gene TRBJ1-1; D may be TRBD1 (6 bases). Germline V gene data show CDR1 as MRHNA and CDR2 as SNTAGT. V was shortened by 2 bases and J by 8 bases, with 12 bases between the two germline ends. The CDR3 has 13 amino acids. Here the CDR3 reads CASSDDPGTEAFF. In DNA, the CDR3 is TGTGCCAGCAGTGACGACCCCGGGACAGAAGCTTTCTTT.

The chain joins TRBV11-1 to TRBJ2-1; 8 nucleotides line up with TRBD1. V dropped 4 bases and J dropped 5; count of bases not matched to a gene: 7. Germline CDR1 SGHAT, CDR2 FQDESV (reference sequence). This CDR3 has 15 amino acids. CDR3 residues: CASSSTGTGDNEQFF. The CDR3 DNA follows: TGTGCCAGCAGCTCCACCGGGACAGGCGACAATGAGCAGTTCTTC.

There are many counts of this clonotype. This chain uses TRBV7-8 with TRBJ2-1; D gene unclear. Germline CDR1 SGHVS, CDR2 FQNEAQ. V lost 6 bases and J 0 bases, leaving 15 bases between the germline ends. The CDR3 consists of 16 residues. This chain's CDR3 is CASRPTDASSYNEQFF. The CDR3, as DNA: TGTGCCAGCAGACCAACCGACGCGAGCTCCTACAATGAGCAGTTCTTC. The whole variable domain, filled in from reference TRBV7-8 and TRBJ2-1, reads GAGVSQSPRYKVAKRGQDVALRCDPISGHVSLFWYQQALGQGPEFLTYFQNEAQLDKSGLPSDRFFAERPEGSVSTLKIQRTQQEDSAVYLCASRPTDASSYNEQFFGPGTRLTVL.

This clonotype was counted at least ten times. The chain links TRBV6-2 or TRBV6-3 to TRBJ1-1, with TRBD1 identical over 8 bases. Unmatched junction bases numbered 5, after V lost 0 bases and J lost 5 bases. Germline V gene data show CDR1 as MNHEY and CDR2 as SVGEGT. The CDR3 runs to 15 residues. The CDR3, as DNA: TGTGCCAGCAGTTACTCAGCAGGGGGCGGAACTGAAGCTTTCTTT. Amino acids: CASSYSAGGGTEAFF.

The chain has TRBV27 and TRBJ1-6; D not resolved. V lost 8 bases and J lost 10, with 15 bases in between. The CDR3 is made up of 13 amino acids. In germline, CDR1 is MNHEY, CDR2 SMNVEV (reference sequence). Here the CDR3 DNA reads TGTGCCAGCGCTCCCAGGCCACAGTCACCCCTCCACTTT. Its translation is CASAPRPQSPLHF.

V and J are TRBV6-8 and TRBJ2-2; D assignment may be TRBD1 or TRBD2 (6 bases each). Germline lookup yields CDR1 MNHGY and CDR2 SAAAGT. CDR3 size: 16 residues. The V and J ends lost 5 bases and 3 bases respectively, with 16 bases between them. The CDR3 sequence: CASSTLRRGDTGELFF. The CDR3 DNA follows: TGTGCCAGCAGTACCCTAAGGAGGGGGGACACCGGGGAGCTGTTTTTT.

At least ten counts were recorded for this clonotype. J is TRBJ2-1 and V is TRBV7-6, with 10 bases identical to TRBD2. The CDR3 length is 19 residues. J was trimmed by 5 bases and V by 3 bases; bases with no gene match: 16. Per germline, CDR1 SGHVS and CDR2 FNYEAQ. CDR3 region: CASSFPRISSGGGNNEQFF. CDR3 in DNA: TGTGCCAGCAGCTTCCCCCGAATTTCTAGCGGGGGAGGTAACAATGAGCAGTTCTTC.

This clonotype came up a few times. The chain is built from TRBV12-3 or TRBV12-4 and TRBJ2-7; D assignment may be TRBD1 or TRBD2 (5 bases each). The CDR3 loop spans 12 amino acids. Trimming cost V 8 bases and J 5 bases, with 13 bases left between them. The CDR3 sequence: CASGRGKNEQYF. In DNA form, the CDR3 reads TGTGCCAGCGGCCGGGGCAAGAACGAGCAGTACTTC.

The chain employs TRBV7-6 and TRBJ2-5; 9 bases line up with TRBD1. Unmatched junction bases numbered 10, after V lost 6 bases and J lost 5 bases. This CDR3 region has 15 residues. CDR1 is SGHVS and CDR2 is FNYEAQ in the germline V gene. The CDR3 protein is CASRLRTGAGETQYF. CDR3 DNA: TGTGCCAGCAGACTTAGGACAGGGGCGGGGGAGACCCAGTACTTC.

This clonotype was observed a few times. CDR3 nucleotides: TGCAGCGTTGCCCATTTGACAGGGGTCGACACTGAAGCTTTCTTT. Amino acid sequence: CSVAHLTGVDTEAFF. The rearrangement joins TRBV29-1 to TRBJ1-1; 8 bases are a match to TRBD1. The junction had 10 bases not matched to a gene; V was cut back by 4 bases and J by 3 bases. This CDR3 has 15 amino acids. Germline V gives CDR1 SQVTM, CDR2 ANQGSEA.

The V gene is TRBV7-9, the J gene TRBJ2-1, with TRBD2 matching 9 bases. The germline gives CDR1 SEHNR, CDR2 FQNEAQ (reference sequence). This CDR3 has 17 amino acids. The ends lost 3 bases at V and 4 bases at J; junction bases unmatched: 10. This CDR3 reads CASSFPASGETYNEQFF. The DNA of the CDR3 is TGTGCCAGCAGCTTCCCGGCTAGCGGGGAAACATACAATGAGCAGTTCTTC.

This clonotype has just a few counts. The chain joins TRBV6-2 or TRBV6-3 to TRBJ2-7; D uncertain. The CDR3 consists of 13 residues. Germline V gene data show CDR1 as MNHEY and CDR2 as SVGEGT. Between the trimmed V and J ends, which lost 6 bases and 2 bases, there was a span of 11 bases. The CDR3 region has the DNA TGTGCCAGCAGCAAAGGCATAACCTACGAGCAGTACTTC. This sequence encodes CASSKGITYEQYF.

The chain has TRBV6-5 and TRBJ1-1, with D hard to call. This CDR3 is 13 amino acids long. V dropped 6 bases and J dropped 5 bases, with 13 bases sitting between them. Germline V gene lookup returns CDR1 MNHEY and CDR2 SVGAGI. The CDR3 DNA follows: TGTGCCAGCAGCCCTACCCCGAAGACTGAAGCTTTCTTT. This encodes CASSPTPKTEAFF.

The V gene is TRBV6-5, the J gene TRBJ2-7; TRBD2 aligns across 9 bases. Germline V gene lookup returns CDR1 MNHEY and CDR2 SVGAGI. This CDR3 has 15 residues. The ends lost 4 bases at V and 3 bases at J; junction bases unmatched: 7. CDR3 protein: CASSSSGGHLYEQYF. The CDR3 bases are TGTGCCAGCAGTTCCAGCGGGGGGCACCTCTACGAGCAGTACTTC.

In its sample, this clonotype was seen a few times. The CDR3 is CSARGPRESYEQYF. CDR3 in DNA: TGCAGTGCTAGAGGGCCAAGGGAATCCTACGAGCAGTACTTC. The chain is built from TRBV20-1 and TRBJ2-7; the D is unclear. CDR3 size: 14 residues. Germline lookup yields CDR1 DFQATT and CDR2 SNEGSKA (reference sequence). V gave up 1 base and J gave up 1 base, with 11 bases separating them.

This clonotype has only a few counts. CDR3 in DNA: TGCGCCAGCAGCCCGCCGGGCTTGACAGGGGAGCTGTTTTTT. This translates into CASSPPGLTGELFF. This chain connects TRBV4-1 to TRBJ2-2; no reliable D call. Germline CDR1 and CDR2: MGHRA and YSYEKL. The V end lost 4 bases, the J end lost 8 bases, and 14 bases lay between the germline ends. This CDR3 region has 14 residues.

The chain uses TRBV4-1 and TRBJ1-1; D is possibly TRBD1 (5 bases). CDR3 size: 13 residues. The germline V and J ends were trimmed by 0 bases and 6 bases, with 8 bases remaining between them. CDR1 and CDR2 from the germline V gene are MGHRA and YSYEKL. CDR3 residues: CASSQDPGAEAFF. The CDR3 DNA reads as TGCGCCAGCAGCCAAGATCCGGGGGCTGAAGCTTTCTTT.

A word on this clonotype: A read error may account for a junction end that differs from germline. The V call is TRBV7-6, the J call TRBJ2-3, with D perhaps TRBD1 or TRBD2 (6 bases each). The CDR3 sequence is 16 residues long. Germline V CDR1 and CDR2: SGHVS, FNYEAQ. The CDR3 nucleotides read TGTGCCAACAGCCCCAGCTGGGGGGCTAGCACAGATACGCAGTATTTT. Residues: CANSPSWGASTDTQYF.

This clonotype was observed at least ten times. The rearrangement uses TRBV7-6 and TRBJ2-3; the D call may be TRBD1 or TRBD2 (5 bases each). This CDR3 comprises 16 residues. Per germline, CDR1 SGHVS and CDR2 FNYEAQ. The V gene lost 6 bases and the J gene lost 0 bases, with 16 bases spanning the gap. The CDR3 coding sequence is TGTGCCAGCAGTACCCTGCCCGGGGCAAGCACAGATACGCAGTATTTT. Its translation is CASSTLPGASTDTQYF.

This clonotype occurred a few times. The V and J genes are TRBV7-6 and TRBJ1-1, with TRBD1 identical over 8 bases. J gave up 7 bases and V 5 bases, and 9 bases lay outside the gene matches. This CDR3 is 14 amino acids long. Germline CDR1 is SGHVS and CDR2 is FNYEAQ. CDR3 amino acids: CASSPGGATSEAFF. The CDR3 DNA reads TGTGCCAGCAGCCCAGGGGGCGCCACAAGTGAAGCTTTCTTT. Using reference TRBV7-6 and TRBJ1-1 for the parts outside the CDR3, the full variable domain is GAGVSQSPRYKVTKRGQDVALRCDPISGHVSLYWYRQALGQGPEFLTYFNYEAQQDKSGLPNDRFSAERPEGSISTLTIQRTEQRDSAMYRCASSPGGATSEAFFGQGTRLTVV.

This chain joins TRBV7-9 and TRBJ2-7; 9 bases are shared with TRBD1. Per germline, CDR1 SEHNR and CDR2 FQNEAQ (reference sequence). The trim removed 1 base at V and 4 bases at J, leaving 5 bases unmatched. This CDR3 has 15 amino acids. In nucleotides, the CDR3 is TGTGCCAGCAGCTTAGTTGACAGGGGGTTGTACGAGCAGTACGTC. Translation: CASSLVDRGLYEQYV.

The V call is TRBV4-3, the J call TRBJ1-6; 7 bases match TRBD1. J was trimmed by 14 bases and V by 4 bases; bases with no gene match: 11. CDR3 length: 14 amino acids. Per germline, CDR1 LGHNA and CDR2 YSLEER. CDR3 residues: CASSPTGQLSALHF. In DNA, the CDR3 is TGCGCCAGCAGCCCCACGGGACAGCTCTCGGCCCTCCACTTT.

This clonotype was detected many times. V gene TRBV7-2 combines with J gene TRBJ2-1; 8 bases fit TRBD2. Per the germline V gene, CDR1 is SGHTA and CDR2 is FQGNSA. The CDR3 is made up of 15 amino acids. J gave up 4 bases and V 3 bases, and 5 bases lay outside the gene matches. The CDR3 loop reads CASSLRTSLYNEQFF. As DNA, the CDR3 is TGTGCCAGCAGCTTGAGGACTAGCTTGTACAATGAGCAGTTCTTC.

Of note for this clonotype: The germline gene is not matched at one end of the junction; a read error may be the cause. The chain employs TRBV14 and TRBJ2-1, with 8 bases lining up with TRBD1. CDR1 is SGHDN, CDR2 FVKESK, per germline. The CDR3 spans 13 residues. CDR3 residues: CVSSRTGKDEQFF. CDR3 nucleotide sequence: TGTGTCAGCAGCCGGACAGGGAAGGATGAGCAGTTCTTC.

This clonotype turned up a few times. V gene TRBV29-1 combines with J gene TRBJ2-1; D could derive from TRBD1 or TRBD2 (6 bases each). Germline V gene sequence: CDR1 SQVTM, CDR2 ANQGSEA. V lost 1 base, J lost 1 base, and 14 bases lay in between. The CDR3 extends over 16 amino acids. The CDR3 bases are TGCAGCGTTGAAGGGGGGCGGGGCAGTTCCTACAATGAGCAGTTCTTC. Its protein is CSVEGGRGSSYNEQFF.